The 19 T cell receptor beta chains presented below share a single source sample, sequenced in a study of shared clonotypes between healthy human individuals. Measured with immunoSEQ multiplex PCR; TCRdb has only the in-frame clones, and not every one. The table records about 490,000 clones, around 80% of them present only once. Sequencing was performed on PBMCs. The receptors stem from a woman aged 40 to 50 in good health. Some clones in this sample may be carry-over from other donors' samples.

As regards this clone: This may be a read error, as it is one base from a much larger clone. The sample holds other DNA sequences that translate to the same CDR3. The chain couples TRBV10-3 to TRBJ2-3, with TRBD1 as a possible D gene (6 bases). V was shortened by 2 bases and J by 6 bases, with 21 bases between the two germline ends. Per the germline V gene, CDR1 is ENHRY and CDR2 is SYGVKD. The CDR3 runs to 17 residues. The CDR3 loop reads CAISEVWGPPNTDTQYF. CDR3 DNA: TGTGCCATCAGTGAGGTGTGGGGGCCCCCCAACACGGATACGCAGTATTTT.

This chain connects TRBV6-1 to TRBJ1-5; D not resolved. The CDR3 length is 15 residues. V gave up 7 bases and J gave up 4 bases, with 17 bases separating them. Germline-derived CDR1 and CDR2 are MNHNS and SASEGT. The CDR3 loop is CASTALLGSNQPQHF. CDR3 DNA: TGTGCCAGCACTGCCCTCCTGGGTTCGAATCAGCCCCAGCATTTT.

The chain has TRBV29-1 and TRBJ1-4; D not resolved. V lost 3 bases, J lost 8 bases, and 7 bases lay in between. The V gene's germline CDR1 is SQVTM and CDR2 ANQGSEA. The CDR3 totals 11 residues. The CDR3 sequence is CSVEVGEKLFF. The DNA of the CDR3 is TGCAGCGTTGAGGTTGGCGAAAAACTGTTTTTT.

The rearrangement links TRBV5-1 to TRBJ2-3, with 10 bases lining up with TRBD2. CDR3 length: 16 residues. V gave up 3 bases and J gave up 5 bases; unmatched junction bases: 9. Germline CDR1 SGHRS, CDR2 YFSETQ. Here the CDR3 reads CASSSGALAGEDTQYF. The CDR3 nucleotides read TGCGCCAGCAGCTCCGGTGCCCTAGCGGGAGAAGATACGCAGTATTTT.

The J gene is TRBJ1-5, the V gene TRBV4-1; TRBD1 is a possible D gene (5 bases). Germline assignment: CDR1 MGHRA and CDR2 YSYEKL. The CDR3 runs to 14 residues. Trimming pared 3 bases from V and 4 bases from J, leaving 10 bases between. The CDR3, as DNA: TGCGCCAGCAGCCAGGGGACGGTGAATCAGCCCCAGCATTTT. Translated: CASSQGTVNQPQHF.

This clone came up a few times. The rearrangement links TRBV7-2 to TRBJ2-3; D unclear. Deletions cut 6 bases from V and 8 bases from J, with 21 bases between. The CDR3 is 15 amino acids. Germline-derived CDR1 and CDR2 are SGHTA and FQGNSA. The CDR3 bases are TGTGCCAGCAGGCGCACAGCATTGATGACGCGTACGCAGTATTTT. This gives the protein CASRRTALMTRTQYF.

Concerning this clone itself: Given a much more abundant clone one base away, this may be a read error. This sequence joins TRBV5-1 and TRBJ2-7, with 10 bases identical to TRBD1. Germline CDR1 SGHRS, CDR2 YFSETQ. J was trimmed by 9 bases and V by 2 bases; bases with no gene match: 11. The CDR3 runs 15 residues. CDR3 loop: CASSFQGTGAEGQYF. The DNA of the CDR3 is TGCGCCAGCAGCTTCCAAGGGACAGGGGCGGAAGGGCAGTACTTC. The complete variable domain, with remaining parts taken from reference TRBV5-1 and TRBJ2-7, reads KAGVTQTPRYLIKTRGQQVTLSCSPISGHRSVSWYQQTPGQGLQFLFEYFSETQRNKGNFPGRFSGRQFSNSRSEMNVSTLELGDSALYLCASSFQGTGAEGQYFGPGTRLTVT.

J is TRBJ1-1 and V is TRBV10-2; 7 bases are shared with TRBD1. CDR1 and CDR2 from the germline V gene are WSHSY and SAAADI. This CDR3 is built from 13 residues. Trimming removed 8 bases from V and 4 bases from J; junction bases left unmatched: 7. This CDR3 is CASQGGESTEAFF. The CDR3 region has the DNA TGCGCCAGCCAGGGGGGAGAGAGCACTGAAGCTTTCTTT.

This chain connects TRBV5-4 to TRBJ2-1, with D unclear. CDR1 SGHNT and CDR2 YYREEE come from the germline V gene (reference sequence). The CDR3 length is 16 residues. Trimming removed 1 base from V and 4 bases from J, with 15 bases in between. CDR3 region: CASSLTVLVGYNEQFF. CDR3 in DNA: TGTGCCAGCAGCTTGACGGTACTGGTGGGGTACAATGAGCAGTTCTTC.

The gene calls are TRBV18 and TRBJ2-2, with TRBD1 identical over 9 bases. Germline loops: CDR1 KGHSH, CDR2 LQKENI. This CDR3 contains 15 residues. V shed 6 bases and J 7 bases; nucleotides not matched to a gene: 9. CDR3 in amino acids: CASSPPTGGIGELFF. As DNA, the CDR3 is TGTGCCAGCTCGCCGCCGACAGGGGGGATCGGGGAGCTGTTTTTT.

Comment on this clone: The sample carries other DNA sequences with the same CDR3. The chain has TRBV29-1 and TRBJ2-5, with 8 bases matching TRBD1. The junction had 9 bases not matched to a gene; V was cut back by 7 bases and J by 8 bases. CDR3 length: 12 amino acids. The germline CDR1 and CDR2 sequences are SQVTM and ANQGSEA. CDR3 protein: CSARGQTETQYF. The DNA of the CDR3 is TGCAGCGCCAGGGGGCAGACGGAAACCCAGTACTTC.

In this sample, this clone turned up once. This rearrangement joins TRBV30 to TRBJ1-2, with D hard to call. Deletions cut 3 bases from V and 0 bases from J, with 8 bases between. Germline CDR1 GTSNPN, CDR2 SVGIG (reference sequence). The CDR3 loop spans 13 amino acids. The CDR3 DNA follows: TGTGCCTGGAGGGAAACAGCTAACTATGGCTACACCTTC. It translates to CAWRETANYGYTF.

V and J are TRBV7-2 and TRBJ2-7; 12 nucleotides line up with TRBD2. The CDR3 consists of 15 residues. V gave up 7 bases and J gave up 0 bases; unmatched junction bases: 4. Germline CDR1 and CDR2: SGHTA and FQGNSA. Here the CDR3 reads CASTPTSGSSYEQYF. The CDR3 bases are TGTGCCAGCACGCCGACTAGCGGGAGCTCCTACGAGCAGTACTTC.

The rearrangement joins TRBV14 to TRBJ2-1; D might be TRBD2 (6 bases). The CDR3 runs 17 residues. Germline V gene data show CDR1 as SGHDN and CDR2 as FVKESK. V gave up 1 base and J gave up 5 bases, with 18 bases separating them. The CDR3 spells CASSQVRGPQAHNEQFF. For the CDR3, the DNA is TGTGCCAGCAGCCAAGTGCGGGGCCCACAGGCCCACAATGAGCAGTTCTTC.

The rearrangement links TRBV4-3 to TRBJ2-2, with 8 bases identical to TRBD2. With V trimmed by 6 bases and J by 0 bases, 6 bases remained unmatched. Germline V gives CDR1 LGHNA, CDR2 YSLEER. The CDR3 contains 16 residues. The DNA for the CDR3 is TGCGCCAGCAGGGCCAATAGCGGGGCGAACACCGGGGAGCTGTTTTTT. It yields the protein CASRANSGANTGELFF.

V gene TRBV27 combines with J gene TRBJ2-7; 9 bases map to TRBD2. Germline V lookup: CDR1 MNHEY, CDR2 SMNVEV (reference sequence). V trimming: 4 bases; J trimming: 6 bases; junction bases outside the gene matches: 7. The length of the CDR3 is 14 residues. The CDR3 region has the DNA TGTGCCAGCAGTTCATCTAGCGGGGATTCCGAGCAGTACTTC. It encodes CASSSSSGDSEQYF.

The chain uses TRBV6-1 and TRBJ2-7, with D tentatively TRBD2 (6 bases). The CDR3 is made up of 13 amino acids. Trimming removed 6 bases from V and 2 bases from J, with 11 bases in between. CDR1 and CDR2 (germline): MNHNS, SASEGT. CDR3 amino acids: CASRPGGTYEQYF. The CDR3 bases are TGTGCCAGCAGGCCCGGGGGTACCTACGAGCAGTACTTC.

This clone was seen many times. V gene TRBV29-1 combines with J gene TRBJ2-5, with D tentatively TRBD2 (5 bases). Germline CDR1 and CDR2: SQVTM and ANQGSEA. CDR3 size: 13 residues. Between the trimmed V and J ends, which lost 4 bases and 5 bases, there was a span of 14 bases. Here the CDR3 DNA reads TGCAGCGTTGCCGAGGGAGCAAGGGAGACCCAGTACTTC. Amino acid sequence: CSVAEGARETQYF.

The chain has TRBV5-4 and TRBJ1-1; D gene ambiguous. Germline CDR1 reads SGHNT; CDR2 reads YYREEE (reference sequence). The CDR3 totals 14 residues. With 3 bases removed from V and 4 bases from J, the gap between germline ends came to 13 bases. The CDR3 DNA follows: TGTGCCAGCAGCTCCAGCATTGAGAGCACTGAAGCTTTCTTT. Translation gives CASSSSIESTEAFF.